The entry below gives a single T cell receptor (beta chain) sequence along with its context. Its specificity is unknown. The libraries of TRB cDNA were prepared using 5' RACE with UMI labels. With the 5' RACE reads reprocessed, TCRdb shows one record per CDR3 protein and no DNA. The record lists around 50,000 distinct CDR3 sequences, of which the ten most abundant hold roughly 2.3%. This record belongs to a study of CXCR3-negative and CXCR3-positive naive CD8 T cells. Study-wide results and limits: The majority of assays used fresh PBMCs, and CXCR3 expression partially decreased after cryopreservation. Relative to CXCR3-negative naive cells, CXCR3-positive naive cells had more hydrophobic TRB CDR3s.

Naive CD8+ T cells carried a CD45RO-CCR7+CD27+CD95- phenotype. The sample was naive CXCR3- CD8+ T cells from blood. Noted subset: CD45RO-CCR7+CD27+CD95- naive CD8+ T cells lacking CXCR3 (TNR3-). The TCR sequence derives from a human donor in good health. Some clones in this sample may be carry-over from other donors' samples.

The CDR3 reads CASSSVAGRSYEQYF. The chain carries TRBV3-1 and TRBJ2-7; as DNA is missing, the TRBD2 call by TCRdb cannot be tested. Germline V gives CDR1 LGHDT, CDR2 YNNKEL (reference sequence). This CDR3 has 15 residues.